This T cell receptor beta chain stems from a study of T cell repertoires in cytomegalovirus infection (dated by TCRdb to between 2017 and 2020). A note on the overall study: Alongside well-studied HLA-B-restricted epitopes, the peptide stimulations were aimed at recently identified HLA-C-restricted CMV epitopes, whose presentation resists viral immunomodulation. The HLA type of each donor mattered for the analysis, because public TCR beta signatures pointed to carriage of CMV infection along with the matching HLA type.

The research as a whole found: In the ex vivo response, HLA-C-restricted CMV-specific TCR beta clonotypes were dominant, and in two of eight donors the single most frequent clonotype came from this HLA-C-restricted group. In both this cohort and an independent cohort of several hundred donors, the cumulative frequency of public TCR beta family members distinguished carriers of CMV infection plus the relevant HLA type.

For this chain, trimming is 0 bases at the V end and 2 bases at the J end, and the number of junction bases without a gene match is 5. Measured from the cysteine to the phenylalanine, the CDR3 is 16 residues long. The only DNA kept is the CDR3, 48 bases in frame from the first base. The intended sense of this specimen's treatment or condition label: in vitro stimulation with specific CMV peptide epitopes to enrich CMV-specific T cells. The instrument was an Illumina HiSeq 1500. TCRdb applied fastp at Q25 and MiXCR to the public reads, then kept only in-frame beta chains. Rows with one shared CDR3 protein collapse into an entry with the most common genes and DNA. For this sample the table gives around 200,000 distinct CDR3 sequences, of which around 40% were detected only once. The top ten hold over 45% of the sample. Worth noting for this clonotype: The antigen this receptor binds is unknown. No quality values exist for individual bases; no much larger clone is one base distant.

Specimen: CD8+ T cells from cultured PBMCs, collected from culture after CMV antigen stimulation. This TCR was sampled from a human donor in good health (CMV status not recorded). Some clones in this sample may be carry-over from other donors' samples. In this chain, TRBV12-3 or TRBV12-4 is recombined with TRBJ2-5, and TRBD2 matches 8 of the central bases. The base sequence is TGTGCCAGCAGTTTAGCGACGGGAGGGAGACAAGAGACCCAGTACTTC. Its protein is CASSLATGGRQETQYF.